These 12 T cell receptor beta chains share one sample of origin, sequenced in a study of blood T cell repertoires in COVID-19. Sequencing used immunoSEQ multiplex PCR; TCRdb keeps in-frame clones, though not all of them. The sample includes around 250,000 clones, 75% to 90% of them seen just once. Sequencing used peripheral blood. The receptors originated from a man aged 55 to 70 who had recovered from COVID-19.

The rearrangement uses TRBV12-3 or TRBV12-4 and TRBJ2-1; tentative D call: TRBD2 (5 bases). The CDR3 length is 13 residues. The V end was cut by 6 bases, the J end by 6 bases, with 12 bases between. The CDR3 loop is CASSLVGANEQFF. The CDR3 DNA sequence: TGTGCCAGCAGCCTAGTGGGAGCCAATGAGCAGTTCTTC.

The chain combines TRBV9 with TRBJ1-3; a weak D match, TRBD1 (6 bases). This CDR3 is 16 amino acids long. Trimming stripped 0 bases from V and 2 bases from J, with 12 bases between. CDR1 and CDR2 (germline): SGDLS, YYNGEE. This CDR3 is CASSVEGVRPGNTIYF. CDR3 bases: TGTGCCAGCAGCGTAGAGGGGGTGAGGCCTGGAAACACCATATATTTT.

V usage is TRBV5-1 and J usage is TRBJ2-7, with 7 positions matching TRBD1. The length of the CDR3 is 15 residues. Germline assignment: CDR1 SGHRS and CDR2 YFSETQ. The junction had 7 bases not matched to a gene; V was cut back by 4 bases and J by 0 bases. CDR3 sequence (DNA): TGCGCCAGCAGCCCCAATGACAGGGTCTCCTACGAGCAGTACTTC. Protein product: CASSPNDRVSYEQYF. The full variable domain, in which reference TRBV5-1 and TRBJ2-7 provide the parts outside the CDR3, is KAGVTQTPRYLIKTRGQQVTLSCSPISGHRSVSWYQQTPGQGLQFLFEYFSETQRNKGNFPGRFSGRQFSNSRSEMNVSTLELGDSALYLCASSPNDRVSYEQYFGPGTRLTVT.

CDR3 in DNA: TGTGCCAGCTCACCACCCGGAGGGACGAACACCGGGGAGCTGTTTTTT. It specifies CASSPPGGTNTGELFF. V usage is TRBV18 and J usage is TRBJ2-2; a possible D gene is TRBD2 (6 bases). CDR3 length: 16 residues. V dropped 0 bases and J dropped 0 bases, with 8 bases sitting between them. Germline V gene sequence: CDR1 KGHSH, CDR2 LQKENI.

V and J are TRBV5-1 and TRBJ1-2, with 9 bases matching TRBD1. CDR1 and CDR2 (germline): SGHRS, YFSETQ. The trim removed 3 bases at V and 3 bases at J, leaving 0 bases unmatched. The CDR3 runs to 13 residues. This chain's CDR3 is CASSWDRDYGYTF. In DNA form, the CDR3 reads TGCGCCAGCAGCTGGGACAGGGACTATGGCTACACCTTC.

The chain is built from TRBV9 and TRBJ1-1, with D possibly matching TRBD1 (5 bases). V lost 4 bases, J lost 5 bases, and 18 bases lay in between. Germline V lookup: CDR1 SGDLS, CDR2 YYNGEE. CDR3 length: 15 residues. The chain's CDR3 is CASSHKNGGVTEAFF. The CDR3 coding sequence is TGTGCCAGCAGCCACAAAAACGGGGGGGTGACTGAAGCTTTCTTT.

The chain recombines TRBV25-1 with TRBJ2-7; 11 nucleotides line up with TRBD2. CDR1 and CDR2 (germline): MGHDK, SYGVNS. This CDR3 is built from 15 residues. V lost 3 bases, J lost 6 bases, and 7 bases stayed unmatched. Here the CDR3 reads CASSDLLAGVSEQYF. CDR3 sequence (DNA): TGTGCCAGCAGTGATCTACTAGCGGGAGTTAGCGAGCAGTACTTC.

The chain links TRBV7-2 to TRBJ2-3; 8 positions agree with TRBD2. Germline CDR1 reads SGHTA; CDR2 reads FQGNSA. This CDR3 spans 12 amino acids. The CDR3 loop is CASRGGGDTQYF. CDR3 sequence (DNA): TGTGCTAGCCGGGGGGGAGGAGATACGCAGTATTTT.

The chain couples TRBV28 to TRBJ2-3, with 10 bases that match TRBD2. Germline lookup yields CDR1 MDHEN and CDR2 SYDVKM. This CDR3 is 16 amino acids long. V was pared by 3 bases and J by 4 bases, with 7 bases of the junction left unmatched. Here the CDR3 reads CASSFGGSGGSDTQYF. In nucleotides, the CDR3 is TGTGCCAGCAGTTTTGGTGGTAGCGGGGGGTCAGATACGCAGTATTTT.

This clone was recorded a few times. This rearrangement joins TRBV27 to TRBJ1-4, with 9 nucleotides matching TRBD1. Trimming removed 3 bases from V and 8 bases from J; junction bases left unmatched: 7. CDR3 length equals 15 residues. The germline V gene encodes CDR1 MNHEY and CDR2 SMNVEV (reference sequence). The CDR3 DNA follows: TGTGCCAGCAGTTTGGCCGGGACAGGGAGAGAAAAACTGTTTTTT. This sequence encodes CASSLAGTGREKLFF.

As to this clone: Compared with germline, one end of the junction differs, possibly owing to a read error. V is TRBV9 and J is TRBJ2-5; 16 bases match TRBD2. The CDR3 extends over 21 amino acids. Germline CDR1 reads SGDLS; CDR2 reads YYNGEE. The CDR3 spells CARSVAGTSGGGKSYQETQYF. The CDR3 DNA is TGTGCCCGCAGCGTAGCCGGGACTAGCGGGGGGGGAAAATCCTACCAAGAGACCCAGTACTTC.

V and J are TRBV5-1 and TRBJ1-5; D is possibly TRBD1 (6 bases). The CDR3 has 14 amino acids. Trimming cost V 3 bases and J 4 bases, with 11 bases left between them. Germline assignment: CDR1 SGHRS and CDR2 YFSETQ. CDR3 in DNA: TGCGCCAGCAGCTCGGGAGGGGGTAATCAGCCCCAGCATTTT. Its translation: CASSSGGGNQPQHF.